This T cell receptor (beta chain) appears in the sequencing data of a study of blood T cells in healthy people across ages. With a J-beta primer mix and a sample-barcoded 5' primer, a second PCR ran roughly 6 to 11 cycles. TCRdb recomputed calls from the 5' RACE reads with MiXCR, one row per CDR3 protein. The data contain 540,000 or so distinct CDR3 sequences, around half of them singletons. Overall study findings and caveats: More naive CD4+ cells and higher diversity were found in long-lived than in aged donors.

About 10 milliliters of peripheral blood were drawn from each donor into EDTA-treated tubes. This clonotype was counted a few times. Its specificity is unknown. The CDR3 extends over 14 amino acids. Germline values: CDR1 SQVTM, CDR2 ANQGSEA. V lost 7 bases to trimming and J lost 0 bases, with 15 bases between them. Sequenced: blood. The TCR sequence derives from a man older than 75 in good health. This sequence joins TRBV29-1 and TRBJ1-1; maybe TRBD1 (6 bases). As DNA, the CDR3 is TGCAGCGGGGGAGCAGGGGCCCTGAACACTGAAGCTTTCTTT. Translation gives CSGGAGALNTEAFF.